These 17 T cell receptor beta chains were sequenced from one sample in a study of T cell clones after liver transplantation. Libraries were prepared by immunoSEQ multiplex PCR; TCRdb keeps only in-frame clonotypes and omits some of them. The sample includes under 55,000 clones, 86% of them seen just once. The sample here was CD4+ T cells from blood, taken 24 months after liver transplant. The receptor source for this set is a human patient who received a liver transplant. Some of the T cells may derive from the graft donor.

The genes are TRBV20-1 and TRBJ1-5; perhaps TRBD1 as D (6 bases). The V gene lost 5 bases and the J gene lost 11 bases, with 13 bases spanning the gap. There are 11 residues in the CDR3. The germline gives CDR1 DFQATT, CDR2 SNEGSKA (reference sequence). DNA of the CDR3: TGCAGTGCTTCAGGGGCGGAGGCCCAGCATTTT. It is translated as CSASGAEAQHF.

This rearrangement joins TRBV9 to TRBJ2-2; 8 bases match TRBD2. V gave up 4 bases and J gave up 0 bases; unmatched junction bases: 11. CDR1 and CDR2 from the germline V gene are SGDLS and YYNGEE. This CDR3 spans 18 amino acids. For the CDR3, the DNA is TGTGCCAGCAGCAGAGGGTTATCTAGCGGGTCGAACACCGGGGAGCTGTTTTTT. Translation gives CASSRGLSSGSNTGELFF.

The chain recombines TRBV5-8 with TRBJ1-2; no clear D. This CDR3 has 9 residues. The V and J ends lost 5 bases and 8 bases respectively, with 4 bases between them. Looked up from germline, CDR1 is SGHTS and CDR2 is YDEGEE. As DNA, the CDR3 is TGTGCCAGCAGTGGGGGCTACACCTTC. Protein sequence: CASSGGYTF. The full variable domain, with the rest looked up from reference TRBV5-8 and TRBJ1-2, is EAGVTQSPTHLIKTRGQQATLRCSPISGHTSVYWYQQALGLGLQFLLWYDEGEERNRGNFPPRFSGRQFPNYSSELNVNALELEDSALYLCASSGGYTFGSGTRLTVV.

The J gene is TRBJ1-5, the V gene TRBV19, with TRBD1 matching 9 bases. Trimming at V came to 5 bases and at J to 3 bases, leaving 17 bases not matched to a gene. The CDR3 is 19 amino acids. Germline V gives CDR1 LNHDA, CDR2 SQIVND (reference sequence). The CDR3 DNA reads TGTGCCAGTAGTGCCTCGACAGGGGGACTCTCTGTTTACAATCAGCCCCAGCATTTT. This gives the protein CASSASTGGLSVYNQPQHF.

The chain employs TRBV5-1 and TRBJ1-1; perhaps TRBD1 as D (6 bases). The CDR3 consists of 14 residues. Germline V lookup: CDR1 SGHRS, CDR2 YFSETQ. V shed 1 base and J shed 2 bases, with 9 bases lying between them. CDR3: CASSLRTVNTEAFF. CDR3 DNA sequence: TGCGCCAGCAGCTTGAGGACAGTTAACACTGAAGCTTTCTTT.

The V and J genes are TRBV2 and TRBJ2-7; no reliable D call. The germline V and J ends were trimmed by 5 bases and 4 bases, with 6 bases remaining between them. Germline V lookup: CDR1 SNHLY, CDR2 FYNNEI. The CDR3 runs 11 residues. CDR3 residues: CASSKSYEQYF. Here the CDR3 DNA reads TGTGCCAGCAGTAAAAGTTACGAGCAGTACTTC.

This rearrangement joins TRBV5-1 to TRBJ1-1; the match to TRBD1 covers 9 bases. The CDR3 sequence is 16 residues long. J lost 0 bases, V lost 4 bases, and 7 bases had no gene match. The germline V gene has CDR1 SGHRS and CDR2 YFSETQ. This chain's CDR3 is CASSLGTGQVNTEAFF. The CDR3 region has the DNA TGCGCCAGCAGCCTCGGGACAGGGCAGGTGAACACTGAAGCTTTCTTT.

This chain links TRBV18 with TRBJ2-5, with 13 bases identical to TRBD2. This CDR3 region has 16 residues. Germline CDR1 reads KGHSH; CDR2 reads LQKENI. Unmatched junction bases numbered 5, after V lost 3 bases and J lost 4 bases. The CDR3 here is CASSPPGLAGPETQYF. Written as DNA, the CDR3 is TGTGCCAGCTCACCTCCGGGACTAGCGGGACCAGAGACCCAGTACTTC.

This clone has just a few counts. Other DNA variants within this sample encode the same CDR3. The chain couples TRBV5-1 to TRBJ2-7; TRBD2 matches 7 bases. Germline CDR1 and CDR2: SGHRS and YFSETQ. The CDR3 totals 14 residues. Trimming cost V 3 bases and J 0 bases; bases outside gene matches: 3. The DNA of the CDR3 is TGCGCCAGCAGCTCGCGGGGGAACTCCTACGAGCAGTACTTC. It translates to CASSSRGNSYEQYF.

This clone has only one observation. The chain carries TRBV7-9 and TRBJ2-2; 10 nucleotides agree with TRBD2. Germline-derived CDR1 and CDR2 are SEHNR and FQNEAQ (reference sequence). The CDR3 contains 15 residues. After removal of 1 base from V and 9 bases from J, the junction contained 5 bases not matched to a gene. The CDR3 region has the DNA TGTGCCAGCAGCTTAGGGGCTAGCGGGAGCTGGGAGCTGTTTTTT. It yields the protein CASSLGASGSWELFF.

This clone was recorded once. The chain has TRBV4-3 and TRBJ1-6, with 8 bases matching TRBD1. J gave up 9 bases and V 5 bases, and 6 bases lay outside the gene matches. CDR1 is LGHNA, CDR2 YSLEER, per germline. The CDR3 loop spans 14 amino acids. The CDR3 region has the DNA TGCGCCAGCAGCGGACAGGGATCAGGTTCACCCCTCCACTTT. Translation gives CASSGQGSGSPLHF.

The rearrangement uses TRBV5-1 and TRBJ2-2; no reliable D call. V was clipped by 0 bases and J by 0 bases, with 9 bases between them. Germline V gene sequence: CDR1 SGHRS, CDR2 YFSETQ. This CDR3 comprises 16 residues. As DNA, the CDR3 is TGCGCCAGCAGCTTGGGGGGAACATCGAACACCGGGGAGCTGTTTTTT. This encodes CASSLGGTSNTGELFF.

This chain uses TRBV9 with TRBJ1-1; D is perhaps TRBD1 (6 bases). The CDR3 sequence is 14 residues long. V shed 4 bases and J shed 6 bases, with 16 bases lying between them. Germline lookup yields CDR1 SGDLS and CDR2 YYNGEE. CDR3 DNA sequence: TGTGCCAGCAGCCGCACAGGGCCAGCCCCTGAAGCTTTCTTT. Translated: CASSRTGPAPEAFF.

This chain links TRBV2 with TRBJ2-1; D is unclear. V shed 8 bases and J shed 5 bases, with 10 bases lying between them. CDR3 size: 12 residues. Germline V gives CDR1 SNHLY, CDR2 FYNNEI. CDR3 sequence (DNA): TGTGCCAGCGTCGGCTGGAACAATGAGCAGTTCTTC. Amino acids: CASVGWNNEQFF. The full variable domain, in which reference TRBV2 and TRBJ2-1 provide the parts outside the CDR3, is EPEVTQTPSHQVTQMGQEVILRCVPISNHLYFYWYRQILGQKVEFLVSFYNNEISEKSEIFDDQFSVERPDGSNFTLKIRSTKLEDSAMYFCASVGWNNEQFFGPGTRLTVL.

The DNA of the CDR3 is TGTGCCAGCGCCACCGGGACAGCGAACACCGGGGAGCTGTTTTTT. Its protein is CASATGTANTGELFF. V gene TRBV19 combines with J gene TRBJ2-2, with 7 bases fitting TRBD1. CDR1 is LNHDA and CDR2 is SQIVND in the germline V gene (reference sequence). The V and J ends lost 9 bases and 0 bases, in that order; junction bases with no gene match: 7. The CDR3 loop spans 15 amino acids.

The chain joins TRBV28 to TRBJ1-4, with D unresolved. The CDR3 has 14 residues. Trimming removed 6 bases from V and 4 bases from J, with 12 bases in between. Germline-derived CDR1 and CDR2 are MDHEN and SYDVKM. CDR3 amino acids: CASSHTPFNEKLFF. The DNA of the CDR3 is TGTGCCAGCAGCCACACCCCTTTTAATGAAAAACTGTTTTTT.

The rearrangement joins TRBV11-3 to TRBJ2-2; D is uncertain. The CDR3 contains 12 residues. V lost 8 bases to trimming and J lost 1 base, with 5 bases between them. Germline V gives CDR1 SGHNT, CDR2 YENEEA. CDR3 sequence: CASGRNTGELFF. CDR3 sequence (DNA): TGTGCCAGCGGACGGAACACCGGGGAGCTGTTTTTT. Full variable domain (outside the CDR3, taken from reference TRBV11-3 and TRBJ2-2): EAGVVQSPRYKIIEKKQPVAFWCNPISGHNTLYWYLQNLGQGPELLIRYENEEAVDDSQLPKDRFSAERLKGVDSTLKIQPAELGDSAVYLCASGRNTGELFFGEGSRLTVL.